These T cell receptor delta chains were read from a single sample in a study of Vδ1+ human thymocytes. TCRdb re-called clones from the multiplex PCR reads using CATT. The profile shows some 73,000 delta-chain clones, approximately 37% of them singletons. The specimen was Vdelta1+ gamma-delta thymocytes from the thymus. The receptors derive from a boy under three years old who had congenital heart surgery. Both conserved end residues are part of each CDR3. The order of the fields is CDR3 length, V gene, CDR3 protein.

21 TRDV1 CALGDWGVGDWGFLYTDKLIF
16 TRDV2 CACDTGPHAGILKLIF
17 TRDV1 CALGAILVLGDTDKLIF
22 TRDV1 CALGVTLPPYWGIVRRTDKLIF
15 TRDV1 CALGKPGGYTDKLIF
23 TRDV1 CALGELSLSPMKGIRGATDKLIF
16 TRDV1 CALGGKTGILTDKLIF
19 TRDV1 CALGEENDDRPGGTDKLIF
19 TRDV1 CALGELKTPPGGETDKLIF
20 TRDV1 CALGEARHKTLSPWTDKLIF
20 TRDV1 CALGETFLRGWGSPIGKLIF
20 TRDV1 CALGELGSSWGIRATDKLIF
19 TRDV1 CALGVSSYPTGLYTDKLIF
19 TRDV1 CALGARTTDDIRYTDKLIF
22 TRDV1 CALGELVPTDRNWGIRSDKLIF
18 TRDV1 CALGELPLRTGGFDKLIF
19 TRDV1 CALGLHTLDWGILGDKLIF
20 TRDV1 CALGEPRPIRNGDYTDKLIF
18 TRDV1 CALGELSRGSPEHDKLIF
31 TRDV1 CALGEYFVFDRPPREIRARSFSPWGTDKLIF
17 TRDV2 CACAYPVLGEDTRQMFF
18 TRDV1 CALGELQIPTGYTDKLIF
22 TRDV1 CALGDSSHLLPYWEMYTDKLIF
17 TRDV1 CALGEHFTGGPGDKLIF
14 TRDV1 CALGEWGETDKLIF
21 TRDV1 CALGERGSIQLYWGIGDKLIF
19 TRDV1 CALGGIPTPVLGTRDKLIF
22 TRDV1 CALGMGPSPYTGGPLGTDKLIF
18 TRDV1 CALGECPTVWGYTDKLIF
22 TRDV1 CALGEGLPSERWVPLYTDKLIF
21 TRDV2 CACDTDRAGDTQSWDTRQMFF
15 TRDV1 CALGDYIQITHKLIF
17 TRDV1 CALGEGTYWGIRWKLIF
26 TRDV1 CALGAFSSYVDVLGDTGLSCTDKLIF
14 TRDV1 CALGLRTPGDKLIF
19 TRDV1 CALGESSGLVGYWGDKLIF
21 TRDV1 CALGELDPGIWGMRCLGKLIF
17 TRDV1 CALGELDLRGGYPKLIF
18 TRDV1 CALGERRVGDTGPGKLIF
19 TRDV1 CALGERNFTGGIMTAQLFF
19 TRDV1 CALGESAPWGQLATDKLIF
13 TRDV1 CALGEDRPDKLIF
17 TRDV1 CALGEFTSPGLVYKLIF
19 TRDV1 CALGELAPTGDTGTDKLIF
14 TRDV2 CATSLGVYTDKLIF
15 TRDV1 CALGDLPSLPHKLIF
19 TRDV1 CALGELPVLKVGDSAKLIF
18 TRDV1 CALGESAFLAHWGKELIF
18 TRDV2 CACGNTWGIQKRADKLIF
18 TRDV1 CALECGDTQPKLADKLIF
17 TRDV1 CALGELSRGKYTDKLIF
14 TRDV1 CALGVWIPTDKLIF
17 TRDV1 CALGEPGTGGYADKLIF